A selection of T cell receptor beta chains follows, all from one sample in a study of T cell responses to AZD1222 COVID-19 vaccine. The table came from immunoSEQ multiplex PCR; TCRdb's copy has only in-frame clones and leaves some out. The repertoire has some 160,000 clones, under 95% of them found once; the top ten carry 1.5% to 2.5%. The sequencing here drew on peripheral blood, taken 28 days after the second AZD1222 dose. The receptors shown here come from an adult who received the AZD1222 COVID-19 vaccine. Each CDR3 is given with its conserved first and last residue. The D gene is left open where the match is weak. Clone size appears in some rows only: once, few, many, or a class for an expanded clone.

TRBJ2-2 TRBD1 14 TRBV5-4 . TGTGCCAGCAGCTTTAAGGGGGCCGTCGGGGAGCTGTTTTTT CASSFKGAVGELFF
TRBJ2-7 TRBD2 14 TRBV6-5 . TGTGCCAGCACCCGGACTAGCGGAACCTACGAGCAGTACTTC CASTRTSGTYEQYF
TRBJ2-3 . 13 TRBV7-2 . TGTGCCAGCAGCTTAGGGGTCACAGATACGCAGTATTTT CASSLGVTDTQYF
TRBJ2-7 . 14 TRBV4-2 . TGTGCCAGCAGCCAAGGCAAAGATCGCTACGAGCAGTACTTC CASSQGKDRYEQYF
TRBJ2-5 TRBD2 14 TRBV6-5 . TGTGCCAGTCGGGACTACGGGAGAAAAGAGACCCAGTACTTC CASRDYGRKETQYF
TRBJ2-7 TRBD1 15 TRBV10-2 . TGCGCCAGCCGAGAGGGGGACAGGTACTCCTACGAGCAGTACTTC CASREGDRYSYEQYF
TRBJ2-1 TRBD2 16 TRBV7-2 . TGTGCCAGCAGCTTCTTGGGACTAGGGCCCTACAATGAGCAGTTCTTC CASSFLGLGPYNEQFF
TRBJ1-1 . 11 TRBV6-6 . TGTGCCAGCAGTAAACAGGGAGGTGCTTTCTTT CASSKQGGAFF
TRBJ1-1 . 15 TRBV6-5 . TGTGCCAGCAGTCTCGAGGTCCAGGTAGGCACTGAAGCTTTCTTT CASSLEVQVGTEAFF
TRBJ1-2 . 16 TRBV3-1/TRBV3-2 . TGTGCCAGCAGCCCCCTCGACAGTTCCCGCACCTATGGCTACACCTTC CASSPLDSSRTYGYTF
TRBJ1-5 . 15 TRBV11-2 . TGTGCCAGCTCCGGCGGAGGGGATAGCAATCAGCCCCAGCATTTT CASSGGGDSNQPQHF
TRBJ2-3 . 15 TRBV4-2 once TGTGCCAGCAGCCAAGAGGCTCGGGCGGCAGATACGCAGTATTTT CASSQEARAADTQYF
TRBJ1-5 TRBD1 14 TRBV27 . TGTGCCAGCAGCACTGGGACAGGGGTGGTGCCCCAGCATTTT CASSTGTGVVPQHF
TRBJ2-5 . 11 TRBV11-2 few TGTGCCAGCAGGCTAGGCGAGACCCAGTACTTC CASRLGETQYF
TRBJ2-1 TRBD2 17 TRBV5-1 . TGCGCCAGCAGCCTGGGGTCTAGCGGCCCCTCCTACAATGAGCAGTTCTTC CASSLGSSGPSYNEQFF
TRBJ2-7 TRBD2 16 TRBV4-2 . TGTGCCAGCAGCCTTACCACGGGACTAACTTCCTACGAGCAGTACTTC CASSLTTGLTSYEQYF
TRBJ2-3 TRBD2 18 TRBV11-3 . TGTGCCAGCAGCTTAGAGTCGGCTAGCGGGCGAAGCACAGATACGCAGTATTTT CASSLESASGRSTDTQYF
TRBJ1-6 TRBD1 15 TRBV7-2 . TGTGCCAGCAGCTCCCAGACAGGGATGAATTCACCCCTCCACTTT CASSSQTGMNSPLHF
TRBJ1-6 . 14 TRBV5-4 . TGTGCCAGCAGCTTGGAGGCAGTTAATTCACCCCTCCACTTT CASSLEAVNSPLHF
TRBJ1-3 TRBD1 16 TRBV11-2 . TGTGCCAGCAGCCCCTGGCAGGGGGCGGGAGGAAACACCATATATTTT CASSPWQGAGGNTIYF
TRBJ1-4 . 15 TRBV18 . TGTGCCAGCTCTCGGTCCTCCCTGGGAAATGAAAAACTGTTTTTT CASSRSSLGNEKLFF
TRBJ2-2 TRBD2 16 TRBV3-1/TRBV3-2 . TGTGCTAGCAGTCGTAAATGGGACTATTCCTCCGGGGAGCTGTTTTTT CASSRKWDYSSGELFF
TRBJ1-5 . 14 TRBV10-3 . TGTGCCATCTCCGACGGGGTTGGCAATCAGCCCCAGCATTTT CAISDGVGNQPQHF
TRBJ2-3 . 15 TRBV11-2 . TGTGCCAGCAGCCCCAGGGGGGGCCGGACAGATACGCAGTATTTT CASSPRGGRTDTQYF
TRBJ1-5 . 14 TRBV6-5 . TGTGCCAGCAGTTACTCCAGGGTCGGTCAGCCCCAGCATTTT CASSYSRVGQPQHF
TRBJ2-7 . 15 TRBV11-2 . TGTGCCAGCAGCCCGCGCAGGGAGCCCTCCTACGAGCAGTACTTC CASSPRREPSYEQYF
TRBJ2-2 TRBD2 16 TRBV5-6 . TGTGCCAGCAGCTGGAGACTAGCGGGAAACACCGGGGAGCTGTTTTTT CASSWRLAGNTGELFF
TRBJ2-1 . 15 TRBV5-1 . TGCGCCAGCAGCTTAGGTGGCGCAGCCTACAATGAGCAGTTCTTC CASSLGGAAYNEQFF
TRBJ2-3 TRBD2 15 TRBV9 once TGTGCCAGCAGCCCTATAGCGGGGTACACAGATACGCAGTATTTT CASSPIAGYTDTQYF
TRBJ2-2 . 14 TRBV5-1 . TGCGCCAGCAGCTCGGCTAGTAGGACCGGGGAGCTGTTTTTT CASSSASRTGELFF
TRBJ1-4 . 15 TRBV5-1 . TGCGCCAGCAGCTTGGGTGGAGGATCAGCTGAAAAACTGTTTTTT CASSLGGGSAEKLFF
TRBJ2-1 . 16 TRBV2 many TGTGCCAGCAGCCTACCGGATATTAGCTCCTACAATGAGCAGTTCTTC CASSLPDISSYNEQFF
TRBJ2-5 TRBD2 15 TRBV2 . TGTGCCAGCAGTTGGAGATTAGCGGGGGAAGAGACCCAGTACTTC CASSWRLAGEETQYF
TRBJ1-5 . 15 TRBV2 once TGTGCCAGCACCCCTCAGGGCCATAGCAATCAGCCCCAGCATTTT CASTPQGHSNQPQHF
TRBJ2-2 TRBD2 18 TRBV7-6 . TGTGCCAGCAGATTCCAACTAGCGGGTGGGGGCCGCACCGGGGAGCTGTTTTTT CASRFQLAGGGRTGELFF
TRBJ2-1 . 15 TRBV5-1 once TGCGCCAGCAGCTTGGACCGAATCTCCTACAATGAGCAGTTCTTC CASSLDRISYNEQFF
TRBJ1-1 . 13 TRBV5-3 . TGTGCCAGAAGCCCGGGGGGGAAGAGGCCAGCTTTCTTT CARSPGGKRPAFF
TRBJ1-5 . 13 TRBV15 few TGTGCCACCAGCAGAGAACAACGTCAGCCCCAGCATTTT CATSREQRQPQHF
TRBJ1-1 . 12 TRBV6-6 . TGTGCCAGCAGTTTACCAGGCACTGAAGCTTTCTTT CASSLPGTEAFF
TRBJ2-3 TRBD2 14 TRBV15 once TGTGCCACCAGCCGCGGGAGGGAAACAGATACGCAGTATTTT CATSRGRETDTQYF
TRBJ1-2 . 15 TRBV10-2 . TGCGCCAGCAGGTCCGGAATGGGCGGATACTATGGCTACACCTTC CASRSGMGGYYGYTF